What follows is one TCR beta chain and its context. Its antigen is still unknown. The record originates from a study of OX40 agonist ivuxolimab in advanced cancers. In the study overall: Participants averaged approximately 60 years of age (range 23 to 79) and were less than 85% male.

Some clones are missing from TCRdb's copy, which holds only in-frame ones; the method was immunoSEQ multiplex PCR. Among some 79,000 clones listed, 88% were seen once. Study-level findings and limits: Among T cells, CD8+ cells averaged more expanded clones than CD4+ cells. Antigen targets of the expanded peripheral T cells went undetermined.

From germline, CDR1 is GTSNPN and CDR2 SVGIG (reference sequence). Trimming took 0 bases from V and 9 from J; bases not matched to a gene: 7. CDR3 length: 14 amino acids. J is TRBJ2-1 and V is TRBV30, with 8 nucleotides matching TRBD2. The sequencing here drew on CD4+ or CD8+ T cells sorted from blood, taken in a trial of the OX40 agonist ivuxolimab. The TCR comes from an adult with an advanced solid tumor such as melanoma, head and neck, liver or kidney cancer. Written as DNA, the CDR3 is TGTGCCTGGAGTGTAGGCGGGGGGCAAAGTGAGCAGTTCTTC. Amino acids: CAWSVGGGQSEQFF.